This record looks at one TCR beta chain sequence and its context. What it binds is unknown. The sample is drawn from a study of radiation and T cells in renal cell carcinoma. General study results and limits: Top tumor clonotypes rose in blood 2 weeks post-radiation, then contracted.

Time point described: blood 2 weeks post-SBRT. The treatment: 15 Gy SBRT to primary tumor, nephrectomy 4 weeks later. The patient's renal cell carcinoma had clear cell pathology. Data came from immunoSEQ multiplex PCR; TCRdb stores just in-frame clones and leaves some out. The profile shows 150,000 or so clones, approximately 86% of them singletons. The CDR3 consists of 12 residues. Per germline, CDR1 MNHNY and CDR2 SVGAGI (reference sequence). The sequence was collected from a woman aged 45 to 65 with renal cell carcinoma. The sample was blood, taken from a patient whose treatment included radiotherapy and nephrectomy. This chain joins TRBV6-6 and TRBJ2-5, with D tentatively TRBD1 (5 bases). The J call may be in error: the DNA end matches TRBJ2-7 better. CDR3 nucleotide sequence: TGTGCCACCTCGACGACAGTCTACGAGCAGTACTTC. This encodes CATSTTVYEQYF.